A selection of T cell receptor beta chains follows, all from one sample in a study of cytomegalovirus exposure and HLA in healthy donors. Measured with immunoSEQ multiplex PCR; TCRdb has only the in-frame clones, and not every one. The table shows some 140,000 clones, with about 68% occurring only once. What was sequenced was PBMCs. These receptors all come from a man aged 25 to 40 in good health and CMV-seronegative. The CDR3 runs from the conserved cysteine through the conserved F or W. A D gene is named only where the DNA matches it firmly. Size tells how often a clone was seen (once, few, many) or the class of an expanded clone, and some rows leave it out.

V: TRBV15
J: TRBJ2-3
D: TRBD2
size: -
CDR3: CATSRGLAGSADTQYF
DNA: TGTGCCACCAGCAGAGGACTAGCGGGGAGTGCAGATACGCAGTATTTT

V: TRBV7-2
J: TRBJ2-4
D: TRBD2
size: -
CDR3: CASSLTSGGQNIQYF
DNA: TGTGCCAGCAGCTTAACTAGCGGGGGGCAAAACATTCAGTACTTC

V: TRBV7-9
J: TRBJ1-3
D: -
size: -
CDR3: CASSLSVSGNTIYF
DNA: TGTGCCAGCAGCTTATCAGTTTCTGGAAACACCATATATTTT

V: TRBV25-1
J: TRBJ2-7
D: -
size: -
CDR3: CASRGTPSYEQYF
DNA: TGTGCCAGCAGGGGGACACCCTCCTACGAGCAGTACTTC

V: TRBV25-1
J: TRBJ2-7
D: TRBD1
size: -
CDR3: CASSDKGQGGSYEQYF
DNA: TGTGCCAGCAGTGATAAGGGACAGGGGGGCTCCTACGAGCAGTACTTC

V: TRBV9
J: TRBJ2-1
D: -
size: -
CDR3: CASSVTSFGNEQFF
DNA: TGTGCCAGCAGCGTAACTAGCTTCGGCAATGAGCAGTTCTTC

V: TRBV7-6
J: TRBJ2-3
D: -
size: few
CDR3: CASSGGGSDTQYF
DNA: TGTGCCAGCAGCGGAGGGGGCTCAGATACGCAGTATTTT

V: TRBV6-1
J: TRBJ2-5
D: -
size: -
CDR3: CASSSLRQGRETQYF
DNA: TGTGCCAGCTCTTCTCTGAGGCAGGGAAGAGAGACCCAGTACTTC

V: TRBV7-2
J: TRBJ2-7
D: -
size: -
CDR3: CASSRAGFDEQYF
DNA: TGTGCCAGCAGCAGAGCAGGGTTCGACGAGCAGTACTTC

V: TRBV4-1
J: TRBJ2-7
D: -
size: -
CDR3: CASSQDNGQPNSYEQYF
DNA: TGCGCCAGCAGCCAAGATAATGGGCAACCGAACTCCTACGAGCAGTACTTC

V: TRBV15
J: TRBJ1-6
D: TRBD1
size: -
CDR3: CATSRERQGPGSYNSPLHF
DNA: TGTGCCACCAGCAGAGAAAGACAGGGGCCGGGTTCCTATAATTCACCCCTCCACTTT

V: TRBV19
J: TRBJ2-2
D: -
size: -
CDR3: CASNQDSQVAGELFF
DNA: TGTGCCAGTAATCAGGACAGTCAGGTGGCCGGGGAGCTGTTTTTT

V: TRBV29-1
J: TRBJ1-1
D: -
size: few
CDR3: CSVRTDMNTEAFF
DNA: TGCAGCGTCCGGACAGACATGAACACTGAAGCTTTCTTT

V: TRBV4-3
J: TRBJ1-6
D: -
size: -
CDR3: CASSQTYRERGSPLHF
DNA: TGCGCCAGCAGCCAGACCTACAGGGAACGGGGTTCACCCCTCCACTTT

V: TRBV2
J: TRBJ1-5
D: TRBD1
size: once
CDR3: CASSVGGTVHQPQHF
DNA: TGTGCCAGCAGTGTAGGCGGGACAGTTCATCAGCCCCAGCATTTT

V: TRBV29-1
J: TRBJ2-2
D: TRBD1
size: once
CDR3: CSVGTGVRANTGELFF
DNA: TGCAGCGTTGGGACAGGGGTGCGCGCGAACACCGGGGAGCTGTTTTTT

V: TRBV27
J: TRBJ2-3
D: TRBD2
size: -
CDR3: CASSPLGLAANTQYF
DNA: TGTGCCAGCAGTCCCCTGGGACTAGCGGCAAATACGCAGTATTTT

V: TRBV7-3
J: TRBJ2-2
D: TRBD1
size: few
CDR3: CASRKDRATGELFF
DNA: TGTGCCAGCAGAAAGGACAGGGCCACCGGGGAGCTGTTTTTT

V: TRBV6-1
J: TRBJ1-2
D: TRBD1
size: -
CDR3: CASSADRGNYGYTF
DNA: TGTGCCAGCAGTGCGGACAGGGGGAACTATGGCTACACCTTC

V: TRBV27
J: TRBJ2-5
D: TRBD1
size: -
CDR3: CASSSNRGNEETQYF
DNA: TGTGCCAGCAGTTCCAACAGGGGGAATGAAGAGACCCAGTACTTC

V: TRBV9
J: TRBJ1-1
D: TRBD1
size: -
CDR3: CASSPGTGNTEAFF
DNA: TGTGCCAGCAGCCCTGGGACAGGGAACACTGAAGCTTTCTTT

V: TRBV5-1
J: TRBJ2-2
D: -
size: -
CDR3: CASSLVAGSDTGELFF
DNA: TGCGCCAGCAGCTTGGTTGCGGGATCTGACACCGGGGAGCTGTTTTTT

V: TRBV7-8
J: TRBJ2-1
D: -
size: -
CDR3: CASSLGHNEQFF
DNA: TGTGCCAGCAGCTTAGGGCACAATGAGCAGTTCTTC

V: TRBV9
J: TRBJ2-5
D: TRBD2
size: few
CDR3: CASSSQTSSQETQYF
DNA: TGTGCCAGCAGCTCACAGACTAGCTCTCAAGAGACCCAGTACTTC

V: TRBV10-3
J: TRBJ2-7
D: TRBD1
size: -
CDR3: CAISEWGQVNSYEQYF
DNA: TGTGCCATCAGTGAGTGGGGACAGGTCAATTCCTACGAGCAGTACTTC

V: TRBV11-2
J: TRBJ2-7
D: -
size: -
CDR3: CASSSPFLGRLYEQYF
DNA: TGTGCCAGCAGCTCCCCTTTTCTGGGGCGCCTCTACGAGCAGTACTTC

V: TRBV6-1
J: TRBJ1-2
D: TRBD1
size: -
CDR3: CASSLSADRAYGYTF
DNA: TGTGCCAGCAGTCTCTCAGCGGACAGGGCCTATGGCTACACCTTC

V: TRBV5-1
J: TRBJ2-7
D: TRBD1
size: -
CDR3: CASSSVPRTGGITYEQYF
DNA: TGCGCCAGCAGCTCCGTGCCTCGGACAGGGGGCATTACCTACGAGCAGTACTTC

V: TRBV5-4
J: TRBJ1-2
D: TRBD1
size: -
CDR3: CASSLVGTGYGYTF
DNA: TGTGCCAGCAGCTTGGTGGGGACAGGTTATGGCTACACCTTC

V: TRBV28
J: TRBJ1-5
D: -
size: -
CDR3: CASSSPGGSNQPQHF
DNA: TGTGCCAGCAGTTCCCCGGGGGGAAGCAATCAGCCCCAGCATTTT

V: TRBV18
J: TRBJ2-7
D: TRBD1
size: -
CDR3: CASSPYQGAHEQYF
DNA: TGTGCCAGCTCACCCTATCAGGGGGCCCACGAGCAGTACTTC

V: TRBV27
J: TRBJ2-2
D: TRBD2
size: -
CDR3: CASRTGTRVTGELFF
DNA: TGTGCCAGCAGGACCGGGACTAGGGTCACCGGGGAGCTGTTTTTT

V: TRBV4-3
J: TRBJ2-7
D: TRBD1
size: -
CDR3: CASSQRQGQQYF
DNA: TGCGCCAGCAGCCAGAGACAGGGACAGCAGTACTTC

V: TRBV9
J: TRBJ2-1
D: TRBD1
size: -
CDR3: CASSPPGQGYNEQFF
DNA: TGTGCCAGCAGCCCCCCCGGACAGGGCTACAATGAGCAGTTCTTC

V: TRBV7-2
J: TRBJ1-1
D: TRBD1
size: few
CDR3: CASSSSPGTGTNTEAFF
DNA: TGTGCCAGCAGCTCAAGTCCCGGGACAGGGACGAACACTGAAGCTTTCTTT